The 11 T cell receptor beta chains in this list originate from one sample, sequenced in a study of blood T cell repertoires in COVID-19. This table comes from immunoSEQ multiplex PCR, and its TCRdb copy is limited to in-frame clones, with some not included. Of some 370,000 clones in the sample, around 87% were seen once. Sequencing input: peripheral blood. These receptors came from a woman in her twenties or thirties with COVID-19, enrolled during active disease.

Only a few counts were recorded for this clone. This rearrangement joins TRBV15 to TRBJ2-1; D is perhaps TRBD1 (5 bases). V lost 0 bases and J 14 bases, leaving 14 bases between the germline ends. From germline, CDR1 is LNHNV and CDR2 YYDKDF (reference sequence). This CDR3 contains 13 residues. Here the CDR3 DNA reads TGTGCCACCAGCAGAGACCCTAGGTCAGGGAAGTTCTTC. This codes for CATSRDPRSGKFF.

The gene calls are TRBV24-1 and TRBJ2-6; D may be TRBD1 (6 bases). Germline loops: CDR1 KGHDR, CDR2 SFDVKD. V was cut by 4 bases and J by 14 bases, with 11 bases left in between. The CDR3 runs 12 residues. As DNA, the CDR3 is TGTGCCACCAGTGAGCTACAGGGTTTCCTGACTTTC. Protein product: CATSELQGFLTF.

V usage is TRBV7-9 and J usage is TRBJ2-2; a weak D match, TRBD2 (5 bases). CDR3 length equals 15 residues. V dropped 6 bases and J dropped 5 bases, with 16 bases sitting between them. From germline, CDR1 is SEHNR and CDR2 FQNEAQ (reference sequence). The CDR3 DNA reads as TGTGCCAGCAGTTCGGACTCCCCGAGGACCGGGGAGCTGTTTTTT. It codes for CASSSDSPRTGELFF.

This clone was counted once. V is TRBV24-1 and J is TRBJ2-7; D is perhaps TRBD2 (6 bases). The CDR3 covers 14 residues. Per germline, CDR1 KGHDR and CDR2 SFDVKD. V dropped 3 bases and J dropped 10 bases, with 18 bases sitting between them. The CDR3 DNA is TGTGCCACCAGTGATCGGGCCTGGGGGGATGTCCAGTACTTC. The encoded protein is CATSDRAWGDVQYF.

The chain is built from TRBV6-5 and TRBJ1-5; perhaps TRBD1 as D (6 bases). Germline V gives CDR1 MNHEY, CDR2 SVGAGI. V lost 2 bases and J 3 bases, leaving 11 bases between the germline ends. CDR3 length equals 15 residues. The CDR3 DNA follows: TGTGCCAGCAGTTACCGGCAGGGGAACAATCAGCCCCAGCATTTT. Translating gives CASSYRQGNNQPQHF.

The chain joins TRBV27 to TRBJ2-2; D might be TRBD2 (6 bases). Germline assignment: CDR1 MNHEY and CDR2 SMNVEV (reference sequence). V lost 8 bases and J 6 bases, leaving 10 bases between the germline ends. CDR3 size: 12 residues. In DNA form, the CDR3 reads TGTGCCAGCGGAGAGCGGGCCGGGGAGCTGTTTTTT. This translates into CASGERAGELFF.

The V and J genes are TRBV9 and TRBJ1-1; no definite D call. The germline gives CDR1 SGDLS, CDR2 YYNGEE. The CDR3 has 15 residues. Trimming removed 3 bases at V and 1 base at J, with 13 bases between. Written as DNA, the CDR3 is TGTGCCAGCAGCGGAGTAAACCGGGAGAACACTGAAGCTTTCTTT. Encoded protein: CASSGVNRENTEAFF.

This clone was counted a single time. The CDR3 protein is CASSERTAYEQYF. The CDR3 region has the DNA TGTGCCAGCTCTGAACGGACAGCCTACGAGCAGTACTTC. The chain recombines TRBV6-6 with TRBJ2-7; tentative D call: TRBD1 (6 bases). Trimming took 8 bases from V and 2 from J, leaving 13 bases between them. The CDR3 totals 13 residues. CDR1 is MNHNY and CDR2 is SVGAGI in the germline V gene (reference sequence).

The chain is built from TRBV30 and TRBJ2-4; D is uncertain. The CDR3 extends over 12 amino acids. Trimming took 4 bases from V and 0 from J, leaving 4 bases between them. CDR1 and CDR2 (germline): GTSNPN, SVGIG (reference sequence). The CDR3 is CAWTLAKNIQYF. Written as DNA, the CDR3 is TGTGCCTGGACCTTAGCCAAAAACATTCAGTACTTC.

The J gene is TRBJ2-7, the V gene TRBV28; TRBD2 agrees at 11 bases. The germline V gene has CDR1 MDHEN and CDR2 SYDVKM. J gave up 3 bases and V 8 bases, and 3 bases lay outside the gene matches. This CDR3 has 13 amino acids. The CDR3, as DNA: TGTGCCAGCGCAGGACTAGCGGGCTACGAGCAGTACTTC. Protein: CASAGLAGYEQYF. The full variable domain, completed using reference TRBV28 and TRBJ2-7, is DVKVTQSSRYLVKRTGEKVFLECVQDMDHENMFWYRQDPGLGLRLIYFSYDVKMKEKGDIPEGYSVSREKKERFSLILESASTNQTSMYLCASAGLAGYEQYFGPGTRLTVT.

The chain links TRBV20-1 to TRBJ2-1; TRBD2 is a possible D gene (5 bases). CDR3 length: 10 amino acids. V lost 7 bases and J lost 4, with 5 bases in between. Germline-derived CDR1 and CDR2 are DFQATT and SNEGSKA (reference sequence). CDR3 in amino acids: CSGRYNEQFF. Written as DNA, the CDR3 is TGCAGTGGGAGGTACAATGAGCAGTTCTTC.